This entry lists 15 T cell receptor beta chains sequenced from one sample in a study of blood T cell repertoires in COVID-19 (dated by TCRdb to 2020 to 2022). The library was prepared using the immunoSEQ multiplex PCR assay. Imported from immuneACCESS, the table was reduced by TCRdb to in-frame sequences with V and J called. These copies leave out some clones; in studies compared against another copy, an unresolved V gene accounts for under half, and the cause of the remainder is not known. Counted in this sample were 150,000 to 200,000 clones; about 86% of them appeared once. Around 8.6% of the sample is taken by the ten largest. The sample taken for sequencing was peripheral blood. Receptors originate from a man between 45 and 60 years old with active or convalescent COVID-19.

The chain is built from TRBV24-1 and TRBJ2-1; 11 positions match TRBD2. Germline V gives CDR1 KGHDR, CDR2 SFDVKD. V lost 1 base and J lost 4; bases outside the gene matches: 5. CDR3 length equals 17 residues. CDR3 nucleotides: TGTGCCACCAGTGATTTCTCCGGGACTAGCGGTTACAATGAGCAGTTCTTC. It specifies CATSDFSGTSGYNEQFF.

This sequence joins TRBV5-1 and TRBJ1-4, with 7 bases fitting TRBD1. Germline assignment: CDR1 SGHRS and CDR2 YFSETQ. This CDR3 has 15 residues. Unmatched junction bases numbered 5, after V lost 0 bases and J lost 6 bases. The CDR3 loop is CASSLGGGTDEKLFF. The CDR3 region has the DNA TGCGCCAGCAGCTTGGGAGGGGGCACGGATGAAAAACTGTTTTTT.

The V and J genes are TRBV5-1 and TRBJ1-2; 7 nucleotides match TRBD1. Trimming removed 0 bases from V and 7 bases from J; junction bases left unmatched: 6. CDR1 is SGHRS and CDR2 is YFSETQ in the germline V gene. The CDR3 is made up of 14 amino acids. The DNA of the CDR3 is TGCGCCAGCAGCTTGGGAGCAGGGGGGTCTGGCTACACCTTC. It translates to CASSLGAGGSGYTF.

The chain couples TRBV6-2 or TRBV6-3 to TRBJ2-1; 13 bases fit TRBD2. Unmatched junction bases numbered 7, after V lost 5 bases and J lost 9 bases. The CDR3 is made up of 15 amino acids. Germline V gene data show CDR1 as MNHEY and CDR2 as SVGEGT. CDR3 sequence: CASSPRTSGGGEQFF. CDR3 sequence (DNA): TGTGCCAGCAGTCCGCGAACTAGCGGGGGGGGTGAGCAGTTCTTC.

The chain combines TRBV14 with TRBJ2-2; TRBD1 matches 8 bases. This CDR3 is built from 14 residues. The trim removed 3 bases at V and 5 bases at J, leaving 2 bases unmatched. Germline V gene sequence: CDR1 SGHDN, CDR2 FVKESK. CDR3 bases: TGTGCCAGCAGCCATGGGACAGGAACCGGGGAGCTGTTTTTT. The encoded protein is CASSHGTGTGELFF. The full variable domain, its missing parts supplied by reference TRBV14 and TRBJ2-2, is EAGVTQFPSHSVIEKGQTVTLRCDPISGHDNLYWYRRVMGKEIKFLLHFVKESKQDESGMPNNRFLAERTGGTYSTLKVQPAELEDSGVYFCASSHGTGTGELFFGEGSRLTVL.

The V and J genes are TRBV3-1 (or the pseudogene TRBV3-2) and TRBJ1-2; D gene uncertain. CDR3 length: 13 amino acids. Trimming pared 0 bases from V and 8 bases from J, leaving 10 bases between. Germline V gene sequence: CDR1 LGHDT, CDR2 YNNKEL (reference sequence). CDR3 DNA: TGTGCCAGCAGCCAAGAGGTCCGGGGAGGCTACACCTTC. It yields the protein CASSQEVRGGYTF.

This chain uses TRBV2 with TRBJ2-1; D is perhaps TRBD2 (6 bases). This CDR3 region has 12 residues. Per germline, CDR1 SNHLY and CDR2 FYNNEI. Trimming removed 6 bases at V and 6 bases at J, with 9 bases between. The CDR3, as DNA: TGTGCCAGCAGCCAGACTAGCAATGAGCAGTTCTTC. Its translation is CASSQTSNEQFF.

The chain carries TRBV15 and TRBJ1-1, with no clear D. V gave up 0 bases and J gave up 0 bases, with 5 bases separating them. The CDR3 is 14 residues long. Germline CDR1 is LNHNV and CDR2 is YYDKDF (reference sequence). In DNA form, the CDR3 reads TGTGCCACCAGCAGAGATCAGATGAACACTGAAGCTTTCTTT. Its translation is CATSRDQMNTEAFF.

V usage is TRBV27 and J usage is TRBJ2-5; TRBD2 aligns across 9 bases. CDR3 size: 16 residues. Germline-derived CDR1 and CDR2 are MNHEY and SMNVEV (reference sequence). V gave up 4 bases and J gave up 7 bases; unmatched junction bases: 13. The CDR3 here is CASSSIRAGGALTQYF. The CDR3 DNA sequence: TGTGCCAGCAGTTCCATCAGAGCGGGGGGCGCTCTGACCCAGTACTTC.

The chain uses TRBV19 and TRBJ2-3, with 7 positions matching TRBD2. V lost 2 bases to trimming and J lost 0 bases; unmatched junction nucleotides: 2. This CDR3 has 15 residues. In germline, CDR1 is LNHDA, CDR2 SQIVND (reference sequence). In nucleotides, the CDR3 is TGTGCCAGTAGTATAATGGGGGGGAGCACAGATACGCAGTATTTT. Its translation is CASSIMGGSTDTQYF.

This clone was detected only once. The chain couples TRBV5-4 to TRBJ1-1; no definite D call. Germline V gives CDR1 SGHNT, CDR2 YYREEE (reference sequence). V shed 2 bases and J shed 0 bases, with 8 bases lying between them. The CDR3 runs 14 residues. The CDR3 sequence is CASSLGTVNTEAFF. The CDR3 nucleotides read TGTGCCAGCAGCTTAGGTACAGTGAACACTGAAGCTTTCTTT.

The rearrangement joins TRBV21-1 to TRBJ2-3; TRBD2 is the table's D call and was not checked against the DNA. TRBV21-1 is described as a pseudogene. The CDR3 sequence is 16 residues long. For the CDR3, the DNA is TGTGCCAGCAGCACATGCGGGGCGGGGCGCACAGATACGCAGTATTTT. As protein: CASSTCGAGRTDTQYF.

The chain is built from TRBV27 and TRBJ1-6; a possible D gene is TRBD1 (5 bases). CDR1 MNHEY and CDR2 SMNVEV come from the germline V gene (reference sequence). This CDR3 has 14 residues. V lost 3 bases and J 10 bases, leaving 13 bases between the germline ends. CDR3 in amino acids: CASSFPGGGSPLHF. CDR3 sequence (DNA): TGTGCCAGCAGTTTCCCGGGGGGGGGATCACCCCTCCACTTT.

This clone has a handful of counts. V usage is TRBV5-5 and J usage is TRBJ2-2; perhaps TRBD2 as D (6 bases). Germline V CDR1 and CDR2: SGHKS, YYEKEE (reference sequence). V lost 4 bases and J 0 bases, leaving 10 bases between the germline ends. The CDR3 spans 15 residues. CDR3 DNA sequence: TGTGCCAGCAGCCTTAGCGGAACGAACACCGGGGAGCTGTTTTTT. Translated: CASSLSGTNTGELFF.

The V call is TRBV24-1, the J call TRBJ2-5, with 10 bases fitting TRBD2. The ends lost 0 bases at V and 2 bases at J; junction bases unmatched: 5. The germline V gene encodes CDR1 KGHDR and CDR2 SFDVKD. The CDR3 loop spans 17 amino acids. The CDR3 protein is CATSDLYTSGTQETQYF. The CDR3 coding sequence is TGTGCCACCAGTGATTTGTACACTAGCGGGACTCAAGAGACCCAGTACTTC.